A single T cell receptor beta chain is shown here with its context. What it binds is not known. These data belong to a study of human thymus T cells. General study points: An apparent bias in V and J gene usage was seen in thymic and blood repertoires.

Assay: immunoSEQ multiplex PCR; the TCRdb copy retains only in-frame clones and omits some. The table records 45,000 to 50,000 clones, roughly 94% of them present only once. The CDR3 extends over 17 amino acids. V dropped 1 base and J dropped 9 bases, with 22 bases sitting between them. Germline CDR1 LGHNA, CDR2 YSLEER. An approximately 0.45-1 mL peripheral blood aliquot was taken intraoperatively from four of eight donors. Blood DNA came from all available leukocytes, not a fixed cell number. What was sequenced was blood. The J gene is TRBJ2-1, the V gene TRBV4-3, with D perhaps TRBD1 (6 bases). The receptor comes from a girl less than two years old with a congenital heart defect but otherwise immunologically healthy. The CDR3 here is CASSQGRKRAVGGEQFF. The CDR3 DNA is TGCGCCAGCAGCCAAGGGAGGAAGAGGGCGGTAGGGGGTGAGCAGTTCTTC.